These 21 T cell receptor beta chains were all obtained from the same sample, sequenced in a study of T cell responses to AZD1222 COVID-19 vaccine. Only in-frame clones appear in the TCRdb table, and some are missing; sequencing was by immunoSEQ multiplex PCR. The table includes about 120,000 clones, roughly 90% detected once. Material: peripheral blood, obtained on day 0 of AZD1222 vaccination. These receptors all stem from an adult in good health.

The J gene is TRBJ1-1, the V gene TRBV7-9, with 10 bases identical to TRBD1. V lost 5 bases and J lost 4; bases outside the gene matches: 4. This CDR3 contains 14 residues. Germline V lookup: CDR1 SEHNR, CDR2 FQNEAQ (reference sequence). This chain's CDR3 is CASSRQGAGTEAFF. The CDR3 nucleotides are TGTGCCAGCAGCCGACAGGGGGCGGGCACTGAAGCTTTCTTT.

This rearrangement joins TRBV6-5 to TRBJ1-6; 11 bases line up with TRBD1. V was pared by 2 bases and J by 9 bases, with 0 bases of the junction left unmatched. Germline CDR1 is MNHEY and CDR2 is SVGAGI. The CDR3 loop spans 14 amino acids. The CDR3 bases are TGTGCCAGCAGTTACGGGACAGGGGGTTCACCCCTCCACTTT. This codes for CASSYGTGGSPLHF.

The chain joins TRBV9 to TRBJ1-1, with 9 bases that match TRBD1. This CDR3 is 13 amino acids long. Losses at the gene ends were 3 bases for V and 5 bases for J; bases not matched to a gene: 2. Germline V gene sequence: CDR1 SGDLS, CDR2 YYNGEE. CDR3 bases: TGTGCCAGCAGCGGGGACAGGGCTACTGAAGCTTTCTTT. It translates to CASSGDRATEAFF.

This chain connects TRBV7-8 to TRBJ2-5; D gene unclear. The CDR3 spans 13 residues. Per the germline V gene, CDR1 is SGHVS and CDR2 is FQNEAQ. The germline V and J ends were trimmed by 3 bases and 0 bases, with 5 bases remaining between them. The CDR3 reads CASSFRDQETQYF. Here the CDR3 DNA reads TGTGCCAGCAGCTTTAGGGACCAAGAGACCCAGTACTTC.

The chain recombines TRBV27 with TRBJ2-7; maybe TRBD1 (6 bases). The CDR3 covers 15 residues. Deletions cut 3 bases from V and 5 bases from J, with 17 bases between. CDR1 and CDR2 from the germline V gene are MNHEY and SMNVEV (reference sequence). This CDR3 reads CASSLIPPDRHEQYF. The CDR3 nucleotides are TGTGCCAGCAGTTTGATTCCCCCCGACAGGCACGAGCAGTACTTC.

This clone was observed a few times. V and J are TRBV6-1 and TRBJ2-7; 8 positions agree with TRBD2. The CDR3 consists of 17 residues. Germline assignment: CDR1 MNHNS and CDR2 SASEGT. Trimming at V came to 0 bases and at J to 0 bases, leaving 7 bases not matched to a gene. The CDR3, as DNA: TGTGCCAGCAGTGAAGCGCACGGGGGGGCTTCCTCCTACGAGCAGTACTTC. This gives the protein CASSEAHGGASSYEQYF.

The chain couples TRBV12-3 or TRBV12-4 to TRBJ1-5; no reliable D call. V was shortened by 6 bases and J by 2 bases, with 8 bases between the two germline ends. There are 13 residues in the CDR3. CDR3 in amino acids: CASRSGGNQPQHF. The CDR3 DNA reads as TGTGCCAGCAGGTCGGGAGGCAATCAGCCCCAGCATTTT.

V gene TRBV9 combines with J gene TRBJ1-4, with D maybe TRBD1 (5 bases). The ends were cut back, 4 bases at V and 3 bases at J, with 16 bases in the middle. This CDR3 is 16 amino acids long. The germline V gene encodes CDR1 SGDLS and CDR2 YYNGEE. This CDR3 is CASSRDPGLSNEKLFF. The CDR3 nucleotides read TGTGCCAGCAGCCGGGACCCAGGGCTATCTAATGAAAAACTGTTTTTT.

This chain links TRBV19 with TRBJ2-6, with D perhaps matching TRBD1 (5 bases). Germline values: CDR1 LNHDA, CDR2 SQIVND (reference sequence). Trimming took off 6 bases at V and 0 bases at J, with 15 bases between the two ends. There are 17 residues in the CDR3. The CDR3 nucleotides are TGTGCCAGTAGGAATTTCAGGGTCGGCTCTGGGGCCAACGTCCTGACTTTC. Protein sequence: CASRNFRVGSGANVLTF.

V and J are TRBV20-1 and TRBJ2-5; 8 positions agree with TRBD2. V was clipped by 3 bases and J by 2 bases; unmatched bases: 11. Per germline, CDR1 DFQATT and CDR2 SNEGSKA (reference sequence). This CDR3 comprises 16 residues. CDR3 bases: TGCAGTGCTAGTCGACTAGCGATGATGGCTCAAGAGACCCAGTACTTC. Translated: CSASRLAMMAQETQYF.

This sequence joins TRBV4-2 and TRBJ2-7; TRBD1 matches 9 bases. In germline, CDR1 is LGHNA, CDR2 YNFKEQ. The CDR3 runs to 16 residues. Trimming took 0 bases from V and 1 from J; bases not matched to a gene: 4. The CDR3 protein is CASSQDFGTGSYEQYF. DNA for the CDR3: TGTGCCAGCAGCCAAGATTTTGGGACAGGGTCCTACGAGCAGTACTTC.

J is TRBJ2-2 and V is TRBV4-2; the D call may be TRBD1 or TRBD2 (5 bases each). Trimming shortened V by 9 bases and J by 6 bases, and 5 bases separated the two germline ends. Germline values: CDR1 LGHNA, CDR2 YNFKEQ. This CDR3 spans 10 amino acids. The CDR3 DNA reads TGTGCCAGGGGGGCCGGGGAGCTGTTTTTT. Translated: CARGAGELFF.

This clone was seen more than once but under ten times. The chain has TRBV5-5 and TRBJ1-2, with 7 bases matching TRBD1. The ends lost 1 base at V and 8 bases at J; junction bases unmatched: 8. The CDR3 covers 14 residues. In germline, CDR1 is SGHKS, CDR2 YYEKEE (reference sequence). CDR3 region: CASSLWGTASGYTF. The DNA of the CDR3 is TGTGCCAGCAGCTTGTGGGGGACAGCCTCGGGCTACACCTTC.

The V and J genes are TRBV10-3 and TRBJ1-5; possible D gene TRBD1, 6 bases. CDR3 length equals 14 residues. Trimming stripped 2 bases from V and 9 bases from J, with 14 bases between. Looked up from germline, CDR1 is ENHRY and CDR2 is SYGVKD. In nucleotides, the CDR3 is TGTGCCATCAGTGAGGACAGGCTCCTAGGGCCCCAGCATTTT. Translating gives CAISEDRLLGPQHF.

CDR3 sequence: CASNTGGLNTEAFF. CDR3 DNA: TGTGCCAGTAATACCGGGGGTCTGAACACTGAAGCTTTCTTT. The chain carries TRBV6-5 and TRBJ1-1, with TRBD1 as a possible D gene (5 bases). The V and J ends lost 9 bases and 0 bases respectively, with 14 bases between them. Germline V gene sequence: CDR1 MNHEY, CDR2 SVGAGI. CDR3 length: 14 residues.

The chain employs TRBV6-5 and TRBJ1-4; D remains ambiguous. Germline values: CDR1 MNHEY, CDR2 SVGAGI. This CDR3 has 14 residues. V was trimmed by 5 bases and J by 4 bases, leaving 11 bases between them. CDR3 residues: CASSNGFGNEKLFF. The CDR3 bases are TGTGCCAGCAGTAACGGCTTTGGTAATGAAAAACTGTTTTTT.

The chain employs TRBV2 and TRBJ1-1; D ambiguous. The germline gives CDR1 SNHLY, CDR2 FYNNEI. The CDR3 has 12 amino acids. The V and J ends lost 3 bases and 1 base respectively, with 3 bases between them. The CDR3 loop is CASSDANTEAFF. In DNA, the CDR3 is TGTGCCAGCAGTGATGCGAACACTGAAGCTTTCTTT.

This clone was seen a handful of times. This chain connects TRBV5-4 to TRBJ1-6; D gene ambiguous. The CDR3 totals 13 residues. Germline assignment: CDR1 SGHNT and CDR2 YYREEE (reference sequence). Trimming stripped 7 bases from V and 0 bases from J, with 5 bases between. The CDR3 nucleotides read TGTGCCAGCCGAGGCTCCTATAATTCACCCCTCCACTTT. It yields the protein CASRGSYNSPLHF.

The chain carries TRBV10-2 and TRBJ1-1, with a possible D match to TRBD1 (5 bases). The CDR3 is 15 amino acids. In germline, CDR1 is WSHSY, CDR2 SAAADI. V lost 3 bases and J 0 bases, leaving 11 bases between the germline ends. CDR3 residues: CASSDHGHLNTEAFF. The CDR3 DNA reads TGCGCCAGCAGTGACCACGGACACCTGAACACTGAAGCTTTCTTT.

The V and J genes are TRBV9 and TRBJ2-2, with TRBD1 identical over 8 bases. CDR3 length equals 18 residues. Germline V gene lookup returns CDR1 SGDLS and CDR2 YYNGEE. Germline trimming cut 0 bases from V and 1 base from J; bases unmatched to any gene: 8. CDR3 sequence: CASSVELWGTGNTGELFF. In DNA form, the CDR3 reads TGTGCCAGCAGCGTAGAGTTATGGGGGACAGGGAACACCGGGGAGCTGTTTTTT.

The V and J genes are TRBV27 and TRBJ2-5, with 10 nucleotides matching TRBD2. CDR3 length: 14 residues. J lost 5 bases, V lost 6 bases, and 6 bases had no gene match. Germline assignment: CDR1 MNHEY and CDR2 SMNVEV (reference sequence). CDR3 in DNA: TGTGCCAGCAGACCAAGCGGGGGGGCCGAGACCCAGTACTTC. The encoded protein is CASRPSGGAETQYF.